The 7 T cell receptor beta chains given below trace back to one sample, sequenced in a study of OX40 agonist ivuxolimab in advanced cancers. Here immunoSEQ multiplex PCR was the method, and the copy in TCRdb shows in-frame clones only, minus some. The table includes tens of thousands of clones, 90% detected once. Source: CD4+ or CD8+ T cells sorted from blood, taken in a trial of the OX40 agonist ivuxolimab. These receptors were obtained from an adult with an advanced solid tumor such as melanoma, head and neck, liver or kidney cancer.

The gene calls are TRBV18 and TRBJ2-5, with unresolved D. CDR1 is KGHSH and CDR2 is LQKENI in the germline V gene. Trimming took 2 bases from V and 4 from J, leaving 5 bases between them. The CDR3 is 12 residues long. DNA for the CDR3: TGTGCCAGCTCACCATCGGTAGAGACCCAGTACTTC. Its translation: CASSPSVETQYF.

This chain uses TRBV28 with TRBJ1-3; no clear D gene. CDR1 and CDR2 (germline): MDHEN, SYDVKM. The CDR3 runs to 15 residues. Trimming cost V 7 bases and J 0 bases, with 13 bases left between them. The CDR3 coding sequence is TGTGCCAGCATCTCCAGTGCCGACTCTGGAAACACCATATATTTT. This sequence encodes CASISSADSGNTIYF.

This chain links TRBV2 with TRBJ1-1; a possible D gene is TRBD1 (5 bases). The CDR3 has 12 residues. Germline V lookup: CDR1 SNHLY, CDR2 FYNNEI. Trimming removed 8 bases from V and 0 bases from J, with 7 bases in between. The CDR3 loop reads CASEQVNTEAFF. DNA of the CDR3: TGTGCCAGCGAACAGGTGAACACTGAAGCTTTCTTT.

This clone has just a few counts. This chain joins TRBV2 and TRBJ2-1; D perhaps matches TRBD2 (6 bases). Deletions cut 7 bases from V and 6 bases from J, with 13 bases between. CDR1 is SNHLY and CDR2 is FYNNEI in the germline V gene. The CDR3 sequence is 13 residues long. The CDR3 sequence: CASTREFGNEQFF. CDR3 bases: TGTGCCAGCACGCGGGAATTCGGCAATGAGCAGTTCTTC.

The CDR3 loop reads CASSLTVGAGGLDTQYF. The CDR3 coding sequence is TGTGCCAGCAGCTTAACCGTAGGAGCGGGGGGCTTGGATACGCAGTATTTT. The genes are TRBV13 and TRBJ2-3; 9 bases map to TRBD2. CDR1 and CDR2 from the germline V gene are PRHDT and FYEKMQ (reference sequence). The CDR3 runs 17 residues. V was clipped by 2 bases and J by 6 bases; unmatched bases: 12.

The chain combines TRBV6-6 with TRBJ2-5; D remains unclear. V shed 2 bases and J shed 3 bases, with 7 bases lying between them. Germline CDR1 is MNHNY and CDR2 is SVGAGI (reference sequence). The CDR3 runs to 13 residues. In nucleotides, the CDR3 is TGTGCCAGCAGTTACAGGCTGAAAGAGACCCAGTACTTC. Translated: CASSYRLKETQYF.

This clone appeared a single time. J is TRBJ1-6 and V is TRBV1. TRBV1 is listed as a pseudogene. CDR3 length: 16 residues. The CDR3: CTSSQGAKSYNSPLHF. DNA of the CDR3: TGCACCAGCAGCCAAGGTGCCAAATCCTATAATTCACCCCTCCACTTT.